One and the same sample provided the 26 T cell receptor beta chains below, sequenced in a study of T cell clonotyping in hematopoietic cell transplantation. Time point denoted: recipient sample about 28 days before transplant, after cytoreduction. Data came from immunoSEQ multiplex PCR; TCRdb stores just in-frame clones and leaves some out. The profile shows roughly 48,000 clones, roughly 80% of them singletons. The sequencing here drew on peripheral blood mononuclear cells, taken before stem cell transplant. These receptors were obtained from a man between 60 and 70 years old with myelodysplastic syndrome. Some clones in this sample may be carry-over from other donors' samples.

The chain combines TRBV9 with TRBJ1-1; perhaps TRBD1 as D (5 bases). The germline V gene encodes CDR1 SGDLS and CDR2 YYNGEE. The CDR3 covers 17 residues. The V gene lost 0 bases and the J gene lost 0 bases, with 15 bases spanning the gap. The CDR3 sequence is CASSVVLGTAMNTEAFF. CDR3 in DNA: TGTGCCAGCAGCGTAGTCTTGGGGACTGCAATGAACACTGAAGCTTTCTTT. The full variable domain, its missing parts supplied by reference TRBV9 and TRBJ1-1, is DSGVTQTPKHLITATGQRVTLRCSPRSGDLSVYWYQQSLDQGLQFLIQYYNGEERAKGNILERFSAQQFPDLHSELNLSSLELGDSALYFCASSVVLGTAMNTEAFFGQGTRLTVV.

In its sample, this clone ranks as medium-sized (0.01 to 0.1%). V gene TRBV19 combines with J gene TRBJ1-2, with a possible D match to TRBD1 (6 bases). CDR3 length: 16 amino acids. Germline CDR1 LNHDA, CDR2 SQIVND (reference sequence). The V end was cut by 1 base, the J end by 4 bases, with 16 bases between. CDR3 in amino acids: CASSIAQPGQGYGYTF. DNA for the CDR3: TGTGCCAGTAGTATAGCACAGCCGGGACAAGGCTATGGCTACACCTTC.

A few counts support this clone. V and J are TRBV4-1 and TRBJ1-6, with D possibly matching TRBD1 (5 bases). Trimming took 0 bases from V and 5 from J, leaving 14 bases between them. The CDR3 is made up of 17 amino acids. Germline CDR1 is MGHRA and CDR2 is YSYEKL. CDR3 sequence (DNA): TGCGCCAGCAGCCAAGATTCGGTGGGGGGAAATAATTCACCCCTCCACTTT. It codes for CASSQDSVGGNNSPLHF.

The gene calls are TRBV2 and TRBJ1-1, with TRBD1 identical over 7 bases. This CDR3 has 13 amino acids. The V gene's germline CDR1 is SNHLY and CDR2 FYNNEI. Trimming cost V 5 bases and J 9 bases; bases outside gene matches: 9. CDR3 in amino acids: CASSPHRGLQAFF. The DNA for the CDR3 is TGTGCCAGCAGTCCACACAGGGGTCTGCAAGCTTTCTTT.

The chain employs TRBV7-2 and TRBJ2-7, with TRBD2 matching 7 bases. Trimming took 2 bases from V and 3 from J; bases not matched to a gene: 7. CDR3 size: 15 residues. The germline V gene encodes CDR1 SGHTA and CDR2 FQGNSA. The CDR3, as DNA: TGTGCCAGCAGCTTAATTTGGGGGGGAGGCTACGAGCAGTACTTC. Translated: CASSLIWGGGYEQYF.

This clone was found a few times. V usage is TRBV7-2 and J usage is TRBJ1-1; D gene uncertain. Germline values: CDR1 SGHTA, CDR2 FQGNSA. Trimming removed 5 bases from V and 1 base from J, with 11 bases in between. There are 14 residues in the CDR3. The CDR3 DNA follows: TGTGCCAGCAGCCAGCTGGACGAGAACACTGAAGCTTTCTTT. Protein sequence: CASSQLDENTEAFF.

In nucleotides, the CDR3 is TGTGCCAGCAATCTCGTAGAGGGCACTGAAGCTTTCTTT. It is translated as CASNLVEGTEAFF. The chain joins TRBV6-5 to TRBJ1-1; D gene unclear. The ends were cut back, 7 bases at V and 4 bases at J, with 13 bases in the middle. This CDR3 spans 13 amino acids. Germline loops: CDR1 MNHEY, CDR2 SVGAGI.

This clone is a singleton in its sample. The rearrangement links TRBV4-3 to TRBJ2-2, with D perhaps matching TRBD2 (5 bases). The CDR3 runs 17 residues. Germline lookup yields CDR1 LGHNA and CDR2 YSLEER. Trimming left V 1 base short and J 2 bases short, with 14 bases between. The CDR3 coding sequence is TGCGCCAGCAGCCAAGGAACGGGGAAACTAAACACCGGGGAGCTGTTTTTT. This encodes CASSQGTGKLNTGELFF.

The rearrangement links TRBV28 to TRBJ1-1; the D gene is possibly TRBD1 (6 bases). This CDR3 spans 12 amino acids. Germline V lookup: CDR1 MDHEN, CDR2 SYDVKM. The V end lost 2 bases, the J end lost 10 bases, and 11 bases lay between the germline ends. The CDR3 nucleotides read TGTGCCAGCAGTTTAGGCAGGGGATCAGCTTTCTTT. It translates to CASSLGRGSAFF.

The chain employs TRBV7-2 and TRBJ2-5; D unresolved. V dropped 5 bases and J dropped 1 base, with 11 bases sitting between them. This CDR3 comprises 14 residues. CDR1 is SGHTA, CDR2 FQGNSA, per germline. The CDR3 protein is CASSPHGSQETQYF. In DNA, the CDR3 is TGTGCCAGCAGCCCCCACGGGTCCCAAGAGACCCAGTACTTC.

This chain joins TRBV5-1 and TRBJ2-7, with a possible D match to TRBD2 (6 bases). V lost 0 bases to trimming and J lost 5 bases, with 12 bases between them. Germline CDR1 reads SGHRS; CDR2 reads YFSETQ. The CDR3 spans 14 residues. The CDR3 is CASSLAREVHEQYF. CDR3 DNA: TGCGCCAGCAGCTTGGCCAGGGAGGTTCACGAGCAGTACTTC.

V is TRBV6-5 and J is TRBJ2-7, with TRBD2 matching 14 bases. The V gene end was trimmed by 2 bases and the J gene end by 3 bases; junction bases not matched to a gene: 3. This CDR3 comprises 16 residues. CDR1 MNHEY and CDR2 SVGAGI come from the germline V gene. This CDR3 reads CASSYGLAGGVYEQYF. For the CDR3, the DNA is TGTGCCAGCAGTTACGGACTAGCGGGGGGAGTCTACGAGCAGTACTTC.

The chain couples TRBV7-6 to TRBJ2-2; 9 bases are shared with TRBD1. Trimming cost V 2 bases and J 5 bases; bases outside gene matches: 6. CDR3 length equals 16 residues. Germline CDR1 SGHVS, CDR2 FNYEAQ. DNA for the CDR3: TGTGCCAGCAGCTTAAGGGGACAGGGTTGGACCGGGGAGCTGTTTTTT. Residues: CASSLRGQGWTGELFF.

V usage is TRBV19 and J usage is TRBJ1-2; 8 bases map to TRBD1. The CDR3 length is 16 residues. Trimming took 5 bases from V and 4 from J; bases not matched to a gene: 12. Germline V gene lookup returns CDR1 LNHDA and CDR2 SQIVND (reference sequence). As DNA, the CDR3 is TGTGCCAGTAGTCCCCCGGGATCGGACAGGGCCTATGGCTACACCTTC. It specifies CASSPPGSDRAYGYTF.

V usage is TRBV5-1 and J usage is TRBJ1-4; 12 bases are shared with TRBD1. V lost 3 bases to trimming and J lost 10 bases; unmatched junction nucleotides: 4. Per germline, CDR1 SGHRS and CDR2 YFSETQ. CDR3 length: 14 residues. DNA for the CDR3: TGCGCCAGCAGCTGGGGACAGGGGGCGTCAAAACTGTTTTTT. Its translation: CASSWGQGASKLFF. Complete variable domain (other parts from reference TRBV5-1 and TRBJ1-4): KAGVTQTPRYLIKTRGQQVTLSCSPISGHRSVSWYQQTPGQGLQFLFEYFSETQRNKGNFPGRFSGRQFSNSRSEMNVSTLELGDSALYLCASSWGQGASKLFFGSGTQLSVL.

The V and J genes are TRBV28 and TRBJ2-1; D is perhaps TRBD2 (5 bases). V was shortened by 8 bases and J by 3 bases, with 8 bases between the two germline ends. CDR3 length equals 12 residues. Germline CDR1 and CDR2: MDHEN and SYDVKM. DNA of the CDR3: TGTGCCAGCGGGAGCTTCTACAATGAGCAGTTCTTC. Protein: CASGSFYNEQFF.

This clone turned up a few times. The chain has TRBV19 and TRBJ2-3; unclear D gene. The V gene's germline CDR1 is LNHDA and CDR2 SQIVND (reference sequence). Trimming removed 3 bases from V and 5 bases from J, with 9 bases in between. The CDR3 loop spans 13 amino acids. The CDR3 is CASSIRLGDTQYF. CDR3 coding DNA: TGTGCCAGTAGTATCAGGCTAGGAGATACGCAGTATTTT.

This clone was seen only a few times. V and J are TRBV28 and TRBJ2-3; 7 bases agree with TRBD1. Germline CDR1 is MDHEN and CDR2 is SYDVKM. Trimming removed 5 bases from V and 3 bases from J; junction bases left unmatched: 2. The CDR3 has 13 amino acids. Here the CDR3 DNA reads TGTGCCAGCAGTGGGACAGATACAGATACGCAGTATTTT. Protein: CASSGTDTDTQYF.

The rearrangement links TRBV5-5 to TRBJ2-7; TRBD2 matches 7 bases. This CDR3 has 17 residues. The J segment lost 3 bases and the V segment lost 0 bases, leaving 12 bases of the junction unmatched. The germline V gene has CDR1 SGHKS and CDR2 YYEKEE (reference sequence). CDR3 protein: CASSLVLAVNGGYEQYF. The CDR3 nucleotides read TGTGCCAGCAGCTTGGTGCTAGCGGTAAACGGAGGCTACGAGCAGTACTTC.

The V gene is TRBV20-1, the J gene TRBJ2-7, with a possible D match to TRBD1 (6 bases). CDR1 is DFQATT, CDR2 SNEGSKA, per germline (reference sequence). CDR3 size: 11 residues. Deletions cut 6 bases from V and 8 bases from J, with 14 bases between. The CDR3 DNA is TGCAGTGCCCATTACAGGGAACAGCAGTACTTC. It yields the protein CSAHYREQQYF.

The J gene is TRBJ2-2, the V gene TRBV5-4; unclear D gene. Germline-derived CDR1 and CDR2 are SGHNT and YYREEE (reference sequence). The CDR3 is 13 residues long. The V end was cut by 0 bases, the J end by 6 bases, with 6 bases between. CDR3 sequence: CASSLDIAGELFF. The CDR3 nucleotides are TGTGCCAGCAGCTTGGACATAGCCGGGGAGCTGTTTTTT.

This clone was counted between two and nine times. This rearrangement joins TRBV12-5 to TRBJ2-6; no firm D call. Germline CDR1 reads LGHNT; CDR2 reads FRNRAP. The V end was cut by 0 bases, the J end by 0 bases, with 15 bases between. The CDR3 contains 19 residues. This CDR3 reads CASGLVQTFRYSGANVLTF. In nucleotides, the CDR3 is TGTGCTAGTGGTTTGGTACAGACATTCCGGTACTCTGGGGCCAACGTCCTGACTTTC.

This chain links TRBV29-1 with TRBJ2-1; the D is unclear. Trimming took off 7 bases at V and 11 bases at J, with 18 bases between the two ends. There are 12 residues in the CDR3. Germline V lookup: CDR1 SQVTM, CDR2 ANQGSEA. CDR3 loop: CSAFGQTSQQFF. DNA for the CDR3: TGCAGCGCCTTCGGGCAGACCAGTCAGCAGTTCTTC.

This clone was recorded once. The rearrangement links TRBV2 to TRBJ2-7, with D tentatively TRBD2 (6 bases). This CDR3 has 14 amino acids. CDR1 is SNHLY and CDR2 is FYNNEI in the germline V gene. Trimming cost V 11 bases and J 3 bases, with 20 bases left between them. Here the CDR3 DNA reads TGTGCCGTACTAGCCGAGGCAGGGCTCTACGAGCAGTACTTC. Protein product: CAVLAEAGLYEQYF.

The rearrangement joins TRBV7-2 to TRBJ2-5; TRBD2 matches at 9 bases. The germline V gene has CDR1 SGHTA and CDR2 FQGNSA. The CDR3 has 15 amino acids. The ends lost 0 bases at V and 2 bases at J; junction bases unmatched: 1. In nucleotides, the CDR3 is TGTGCCAGCAGCTTAGCGACTAGCGGACAAGAGACCCAGTACTTC. It codes for CASSLATSGQETQYF.

This sequence joins TRBV10-3 and TRBJ1-1; TRBD1 might be the D (5 bases). Germline CDR1 and CDR2: ENHRY and SYGVKD. V gave up 5 bases and J gave up 4 bases, with 17 bases separating them. The CDR3 totals 15 residues. CDR3 bases: TGTGCCATCAGTAGGTTAGGCAGGGCGGCCACTGAAGCTTTCTTT. It encodes CAISRLGRAATEAFF.